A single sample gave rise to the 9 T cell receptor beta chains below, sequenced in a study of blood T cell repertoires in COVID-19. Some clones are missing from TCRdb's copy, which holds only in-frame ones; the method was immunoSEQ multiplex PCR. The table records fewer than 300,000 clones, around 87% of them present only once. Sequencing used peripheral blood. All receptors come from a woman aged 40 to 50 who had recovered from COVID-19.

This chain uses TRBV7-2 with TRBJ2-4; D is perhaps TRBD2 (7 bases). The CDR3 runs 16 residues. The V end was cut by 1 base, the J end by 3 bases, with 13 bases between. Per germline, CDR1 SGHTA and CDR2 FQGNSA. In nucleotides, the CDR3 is TGTGCCAGCAGCTTAGAGGGGGGGCCGAGCAAAAACATTCAGTACTTC. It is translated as CASSLEGGPSKNIQYF.

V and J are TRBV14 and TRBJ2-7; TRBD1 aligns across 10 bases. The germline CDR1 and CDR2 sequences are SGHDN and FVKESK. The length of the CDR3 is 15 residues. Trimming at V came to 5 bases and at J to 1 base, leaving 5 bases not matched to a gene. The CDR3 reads CASSFRQGASYEQYF. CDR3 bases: TGTGCCAGCAGCTTCCGACAGGGGGCTTCCTACGAGCAGTACTTC. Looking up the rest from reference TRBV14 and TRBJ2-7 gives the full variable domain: EAGVTQFPSHSVIEKGQTVTLRCDPISGHDNLYWYRRVMGKEIKFLLHFVKESKQDESGMPNNRFLAERTGGTYSTLKVQPAELEDSGVYFCASSFRQGASYEQYFGPGTRLTVT.

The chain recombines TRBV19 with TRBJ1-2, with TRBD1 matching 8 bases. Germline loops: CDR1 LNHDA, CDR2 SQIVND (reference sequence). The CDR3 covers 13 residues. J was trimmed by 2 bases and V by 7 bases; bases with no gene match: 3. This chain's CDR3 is CASNYRGNYGYTF. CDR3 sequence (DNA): TGTGCCAGTAACTACAGGGGGAACTATGGCTACACCTTC.

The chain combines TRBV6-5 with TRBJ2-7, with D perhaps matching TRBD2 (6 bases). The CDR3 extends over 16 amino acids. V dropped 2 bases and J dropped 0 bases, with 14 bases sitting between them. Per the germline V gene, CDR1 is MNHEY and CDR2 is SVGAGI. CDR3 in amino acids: CASSYARGPRSYEQYF. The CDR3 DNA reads TGTGCCAGCAGTTACGCGCGGGGCCCCCGCTCCTACGAGCAGTACTTC.

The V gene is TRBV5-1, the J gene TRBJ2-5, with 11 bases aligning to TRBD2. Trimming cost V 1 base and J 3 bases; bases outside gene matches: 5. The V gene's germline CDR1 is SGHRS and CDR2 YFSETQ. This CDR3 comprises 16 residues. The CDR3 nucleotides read TGCGCCAGCAGCTTGCTTAGCGGGGGGGCCGAAGAGACCCAGTACTTC. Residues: CASSLLSGGAEETQYF.

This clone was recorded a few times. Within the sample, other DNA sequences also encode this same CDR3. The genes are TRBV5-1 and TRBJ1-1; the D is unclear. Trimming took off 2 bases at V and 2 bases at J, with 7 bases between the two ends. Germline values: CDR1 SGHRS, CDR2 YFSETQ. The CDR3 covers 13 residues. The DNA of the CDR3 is TGCGCCAGCAGCTTTGCGGGAAACACTGAAGCTTTCTTT. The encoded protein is CASSFAGNTEAFF.

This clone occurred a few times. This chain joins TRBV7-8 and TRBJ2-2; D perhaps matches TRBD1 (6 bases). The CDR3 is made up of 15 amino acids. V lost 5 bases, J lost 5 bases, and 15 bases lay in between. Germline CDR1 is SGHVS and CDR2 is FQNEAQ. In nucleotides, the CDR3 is TGTGCCAGCAGCCTATGGACAGTACTAACCGGGGAGCTGTTTTTT. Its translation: CASSLWTVLTGELFF.

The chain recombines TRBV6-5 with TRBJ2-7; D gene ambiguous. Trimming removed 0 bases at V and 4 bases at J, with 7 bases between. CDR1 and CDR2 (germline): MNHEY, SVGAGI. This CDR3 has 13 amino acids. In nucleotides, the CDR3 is TGTGCCAGCAGTTACTCGCTAGAATACGAGCAGTACTTC. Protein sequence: CASSYSLEYEQYF.

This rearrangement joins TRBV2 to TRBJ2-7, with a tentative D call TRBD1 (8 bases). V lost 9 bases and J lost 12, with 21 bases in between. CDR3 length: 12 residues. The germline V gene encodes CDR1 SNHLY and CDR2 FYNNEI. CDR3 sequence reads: CASGGQGGDRYF. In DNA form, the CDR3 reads TGTGCCAGTGGAGGACAGGGAGGGGATAGGTACTTC. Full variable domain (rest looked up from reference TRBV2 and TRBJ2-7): EPEVTQTPSHQVTQMGQEVILRCVPISNHLYFYWYRQILGQKVEFLVSFYNNEISEKSEIFDDQFSVERPDGSNFTLKIRSTKLEDSAMYFCASGGQGGDRYFGPGTRLTVT.